Listed here are 11 T cell receptor beta chains from one sample, sequenced in a study of T cells in tuberculosis. Sequencing was performed with immunoSEQ multiplex PCR; in TCRdb, only in-frame clones are kept and a portion is missing. The sample comprises approximately 58,000 clones, roughly 90% of which are singletons, and roughly a fifth rests with the top ten. Thawed, overnight-rested PBMC were stained with GMM-loaded CD1B tetramer, viability dye and anti-CD3, then sorted. C32 glucose monomycolate from Rhodococcus equi was loaded onto the CD1B tetramers. Input material: CD1b-GMM tetramer-negative cells sorted from PBMCs. These receptors all stem from an adult woman with latent tuberculosis.

The chain is built from TRBV27 and TRBJ2-6; no firm D call. This CDR3 is built from 17 residues. Germline CDR1 reads MNHEY; CDR2 reads SMNVEV (reference sequence). The V and J ends lost 5 bases and 0 bases respectively, with 14 bases between them. In DNA form, the CDR3 reads TGTGCCAGCAGTCCCCAGGCCCTTCGCTCTGGGGCCAACGTCCTGACTTTC. Its translation is CASSPQALRSGANVLTF.

The chain is built from TRBV4-1 and TRBJ2-1, with 14 bases matching TRBD2. The germline gives CDR1 MGHRA, CDR2 YSYEKL. The CDR3 length is 15 residues. The V and J ends lost 2 bases and 10 bases, in that order; junction bases with no gene match: 4. The CDR3 reads CASSQPGLAGVEQFF. CDR3 nucleotide sequence: TGCGCCAGCAGCCAACCGGGACTAGCGGGAGTGGAGCAGTTCTTC.

This clone was picked up one time. The chain uses TRBV27 and TRBJ1-1; possible D gene TRBD1, 5 bases. Trimming cost V 3 bases and J 4 bases, with 18 bases left between them. The CDR3 is 16 amino acids. Germline-derived CDR1 and CDR2 are MNHEY and SMNVEV (reference sequence). This CDR3 reads CASSFKLTVSGTEAFF. In nucleotides, the CDR3 is TGTGCCAGCAGTTTCAAGCTGACAGTTTCGGGCACTGAAGCTTTCTTT.

The V gene is TRBV19, the J gene TRBJ2-2; D is uncertain. Per the germline V gene, CDR1 is LNHDA and CDR2 is SQIVND (reference sequence). This CDR3 has 13 amino acids. V was cut by 9 bases and J by 6 bases, with 14 bases left in between. The CDR3 bases are TGTGCCAGCGGCCCAGGTAGTCCCGGGGAGCTGTTTTTT. Its protein product is CASGPGSPGELFF.

This rearrangement joins TRBV2 to TRBJ2-7; TRBD1 is a possible D gene (7 bases). V dropped 10 bases and J dropped 0 bases, with 28 bases sitting between them. From germline, CDR1 is SNHLY and CDR2 FYNNEI. The CDR3 has 18 amino acids. The CDR3 DNA sequence: TGTGCCACCGTAATGAGGGGGCTCCGGGGGCTTAGCTCCTACGAGCAGTACTTC. This sequence encodes CATVMRGLRGLSSYEQYF.

The gene calls are TRBV4-1 and TRBJ2-7; a weak D match, TRBD1 (6 bases). Germline V lookup: CDR1 MGHRA, CDR2 YSYEKL. The CDR3 is made up of 16 amino acids. Trimming took off 0 bases at V and 5 bases at J, with 17 bases between the two ends. The CDR3 nucleotides read TGCGCCAGCAGCCAAGATCCCCCAGGGGCTATCGACGAGCAGTACTTC. It translates to CASSQDPPGAIDEQYF.

This chain joins TRBV5-8 and TRBJ1-2, with D perhaps matching TRBD1 (6 bases). The ends were cut back, 0 bases at V and 0 bases at J, with 15 bases in the middle. The CDR3 length is 17 residues. Germline V gene sequence: CDR1 SGHTS, CDR2 YDEGEE. For the CDR3, the DNA is TGTGCCAGCAGCTTGGACAGGGCCCCTATAGCTAACTATGGCTACACCTTC. Translating it yields CASSLDRAPIANYGYTF.

V is TRBV7-2 and J is TRBJ1-3; a weak D match, TRBD1 (5 bases). Germline CDR1 reads SGHTA; CDR2 reads FQGNSA. The CDR3 has 13 residues. The germline V and J ends were trimmed by 3 bases and 3 bases, with 6 bases remaining between them. The CDR3, as DNA: TGTGCCAGCAGCTTGGGACTTGGAAACACCATATATTTT. Protein product: CASSLGLGNTIYF.

The chain joins TRBV27 to TRBJ2-3, with 7 bases lining up with TRBD2. Germline CDR1 and CDR2: MNHEY and SMNVEV (reference sequence). Germline trimming cut 0 bases from V and 6 bases from J; bases unmatched to any gene: 9. The CDR3 extends over 16 amino acids. CDR3 DNA: TGTGCCAGCAGTTTATCCCCGGGGGGTGTAACGGATACGCAGTATTTT. Its translation: CASSLSPGGVTDTQYF.

The chain recombines TRBV5-1 with TRBJ1-3, with D possibly matching TRBD1 (6 bases). Germline V lookup: CDR1 SGHRS, CDR2 YFSETQ. The CDR3 runs 15 residues. The germline V and J ends were trimmed by 4 bases and 0 bases, with 11 bases remaining between them. The CDR3 region is CASSAGTSSGNTIYF. CDR3 coding DNA: TGCGCCAGCAGCGCTGGGACATCCTCTGGAAACACCATATATTTT.

Points on this clone: The junction does not match germline at one end; this may be a read error. V usage is TRBV5-3 and J usage is TRBJ2-7, with 8 bases aligning to TRBD1. TRBV5-3 is classed as an ORF, of uncertain function. The CDR3 consists of 12 residues. CDR3 region: CARRLDREEQYF. Written as DNA, the CDR3 is TGTGCCAGAAGGTTGGACAGGGAGGAGCAGTACTTC.